A single sample gave rise to the 24 T cell receptor beta chains below, sequenced in a study of blood T cell repertoires in COVID-19. Libraries were prepared by immunoSEQ multiplex PCR; TCRdb keeps only in-frame clonotypes and omits some of them. The sample carries just over 300,000 clones, around 92% recorded once. The sample consisted of peripheral blood. These receptor sequences come from a woman between 25 and 40 years old with COVID-19, enrolled during active disease.

The J gene is TRBJ2-7, the V gene TRBV13, with 8 bases lining up with TRBD1. The CDR3 spans 13 residues. V lost 0 bases to trimming and J lost 6 bases; unmatched junction nucleotides: 1. Germline CDR1 reads PRHDT; CDR2 reads FYEKMQ (reference sequence). CDR3 bases: TGTGCCAGCAGCTTAGGGGACAGGGCCGAGCAGTACGTC. Translation: CASSLGDRAEQYV.

The rearrangement uses TRBV28 and TRBJ2-2, with 10 bases matching TRBD2. The germline V gene encodes CDR1 MDHEN and CDR2 SYDVKM. The trim removed 4 bases at V and 9 bases at J, leaving 11 bases unmatched. The CDR3 has 16 residues. CDR3 nucleotide sequence: TGTGCCAGCAGTTCCCCCATTAGCGGGGGGAGTAGGGAGCTGTTTTTT. Protein: CASSSPISGGSRELFF.

This chain uses TRBV2 with TRBJ2-2, with 11 nucleotides matching TRBD2. V lost 5 bases to trimming and J lost 5 bases; unmatched junction nucleotides: 4. The V gene's germline CDR1 is SNHLY and CDR2 FYNNEI. The CDR3 runs to 15 residues. This CDR3 reads CASSKTSGKTGELFF. The CDR3 DNA sequence: TGTGCCAGCAGTAAGACTAGCGGGAAGACCGGGGAGCTGTTTTTT.

The chain recombines TRBV11-2 with TRBJ2-3; 7 nucleotides match TRBD2. Trimming at V came to 3 bases and at J to 4 bases, leaving 7 bases not matched to a gene. Germline V lookup: CDR1 SGHAT, CDR2 FQNNGV. The CDR3 contains 15 residues. CDR3 protein: CASSLRTRGPDTQYF. The CDR3 region has the DNA TGTGCCAGCAGCTTGAGGACTAGGGGCCCAGATACGCAGTATTTT.

The V and J genes are TRBV5-4 and TRBJ1-2; 8 positions match TRBD1. V gave up 3 bases and J gave up 7 bases; unmatched junction bases: 5. Per germline, CDR1 SGHNT and CDR2 YYREEE (reference sequence). CDR3 length equals 13 residues. The CDR3 region has the DNA TGTGCCAGCAGCTCTAATACAGGGGGTGGCTACACCTTC. Protein sequence: CASSSNTGGGYTF. Full variable domain (remainder filled in from reference TRBV5-4 and TRBJ1-2): ETGVTQSPTHLIKTRGQQVTLRCSSQSGHNTVSWYQQALGQGPQFIFQYYREEENGRGNFPPRFSGLQFPNYSSELNVNALELDDSALYLCASSSNTGGGYTFGSGTRLTVV.

The chain carries TRBV30 and TRBJ1-5; D gene ambiguous. Trimming stripped 0 bases from V and 3 bases from J, with 6 bases between. Germline V gene lookup returns CDR1 GTSNPN and CDR2 SVGIG (reference sequence). The CDR3 covers 13 residues. CDR3 nucleotides: TGTGCCTGGAGTGTAAGCTCCAATCAGCCCCAGCATTTT. Translation: CAWSVSSNQPQHF.

With regard to this clone: Distinct nucleotide sequences in the sample also encode this CDR3. The CDR3 is CASSPFGYGYTF. In nucleotides, the CDR3 is TGTGCCAGCAGCCCATTCGGCTATGGCTACACCTTC. V usage is TRBV6-5 and J usage is TRBJ1-2; D unclear. The germline gives CDR1 MNHEY, CDR2 SVGAGI. The CDR3 runs 12 residues. V was shortened by 6 bases and J by 4 bases, with 9 bases between the two germline ends.

The chain joins TRBV5-1 to TRBJ1-2; 7 nucleotides agree with TRBD1. This CDR3 spans 15 amino acids. CDR1 and CDR2 from the germline V gene are SGHRS and YFSETQ. With 3 bases clipped from V and 4 bases from J, the junction kept 9 bases outside the gene matches. CDR3 protein: CASSSGQARFYGYTF. DNA of the CDR3: TGCGCCAGCAGCTCAGGACAGGCGCGCTTCTATGGCTACACCTTC.

The V call is TRBV2, the J call TRBJ1-4, with TRBD1 identical over 8 bases. Trimming at V came to 10 bases and at J to 9 bases, leaving 4 bases not matched to a gene. CDR3 length: 11 residues. Germline V gene lookup returns CDR1 SNHLY and CDR2 FYNNEI. DNA for the CDR3: TGTGCCAACAGGGGGGGTCAAAAACTGTTTTTT. Translating gives CANRGGQKLFF.

The chain has TRBV2 and TRBJ1-5, with 9 nucleotides matching TRBD1. Per germline, CDR1 SNHLY and CDR2 FYNNEI. The CDR3 totals 14 residues. With 7 bases clipped from V and 4 bases from J, the junction kept 5 bases outside the gene matches. This chain's CDR3 is CASKPGQGNQPQHF. In nucleotides, the CDR3 is TGTGCCAGCAAACCGGGACAGGGAAATCAGCCCCAGCATTTT.

As concerns this clone: The limits of the CDR3 on the DNA are not certain, so only TCRdb's listed CDR3 is given. The chain links TRBV11-3 to TRBJ2-1; the D call of TRBD2 is as the table states it, not checked on the DNA. CDR1 SGHNT and CDR2 YENEEA come from the germline V gene. The CDR3 is 14 amino acids long, termini counted. CDR3: CASSLVGGGAFILF.

This rearrangement joins TRBV19 to TRBJ1-5; possible D gene TRBD1, 6 bases. This CDR3 is 15 amino acids long. The germline V gene has CDR1 LNHDA and CDR2 SQIVND (reference sequence). Deletions cut 5 bases from V and 7 bases from J, with 18 bases between. In nucleotides, the CDR3 is TGTGCCAGTAGTGTCATTACAGGGACACGGCAGCCCCAGCATTTT. Residues: CASSVITGTRQPQHF.

The chain links TRBV7-8 to TRBJ1-6; 7 bases are a match to TRBD1. CDR1 is SGHVS and CDR2 is FQNEAQ in the germline V gene. This CDR3 is built from 14 residues. The V gene end was trimmed by 5 bases and the J gene end by 8 bases; junction bases not matched to a gene: 6. This CDR3 reads CASSATGWDSPLHF. As DNA, the CDR3 is TGTGCCAGCAGCGCGACAGGGTGGGATTCACCCCTCCACTTT.

The chain recombines TRBV24-1 with TRBJ1-5; TRBD1 might be the D (5 bases). This CDR3 is built from 14 residues. V was clipped by 2 bases and J by 1 base, with 5 bases between them. Germline V gives CDR1 KGHDR, CDR2 SFDVKD. In DNA form, the CDR3 reads TGTGCCACCAGTGATTGGGGCAGCAATCAGCCCCAGCATTTT. Translating it yields CATSDWGSNQPQHF.

The V gene is TRBV15, the J gene TRBJ1-5; weak D call: TRBD1 (5 bases). CDR1 LNHNV and CDR2 YYDKDF come from the germline V gene (reference sequence). This CDR3 spans 15 amino acids. V was shortened by 0 bases and J by 6 bases, with 12 bases between the two germline ends. CDR3 bases: TGTGCCACCAGCAGAGAGGCAGGGTACCCTCAGCCCCAGCATTTT. Translation gives CATSREAGYPQPQHF. The full variable domain, in which reference TRBV15 and TRBJ1-5 provide the parts outside the CDR3, is DAMVIQNPRYQVTQFGKPVTLSCSQTLNHNVMYWYQQKSSQAPKLLFHYYDKDFNNEADTPDNFQSRRPNTSFCFLDIRSPGLGDTAMYLCATSREAGYPQPQHFGDGTRLSIL.

The chain is built from TRBV3-1 (or the pseudogene TRBV3-2) and TRBJ2-7; the D gene is possibly TRBD2 (5 bases). CDR1 LGHDT and CDR2 YNNKEL come from the germline V gene (reference sequence). V lost 3 bases and J 4 bases, leaving 16 bases between the germline ends. This CDR3 is built from 15 residues. CDR3 in amino acids: CASSQPGIPGYEQYF. The DNA of the CDR3 is TGTGCCAGCAGCCAGCCCGGGATCCCCGGTTACGAGCAGTACTTC.

This chain uses TRBV27 with TRBJ2-2; weak D call: TRBD1 (6 bases). The CDR3 is 16 amino acids. Germline CDR1 is MNHEY and CDR2 is SMNVEV (reference sequence). The germline V and J ends were trimmed by 4 bases and 8 bases, with 20 bases remaining between them. The CDR3 DNA reads TGTGCCAGCAGTTGGGGCGGGTCAGGGGTTCTGGGGGAGCTGTTTTTT. Translated, it gives CASSWGGSGVLGELFF.

The chain uses TRBV5-1 and TRBJ2-5, with D perhaps TRBD1 (5 bases). Looked up from germline, CDR1 is SGHRS and CDR2 is YFSETQ. The CDR3 extends over 13 amino acids. The germline V and J ends were trimmed by 10 bases and 4 bases, with 17 bases remaining between them. The CDR3 loop is CAGSVGLGETQYF. In DNA form, the CDR3 reads TGCGCCGGCTCGGTGGGGCTAGGAGAGACCCAGTACTTC.

The rearrangement uses TRBV19 and TRBJ2-1; no definite D call. Trimming left V 3 bases short and J 0 bases short, with 9 bases between. Germline CDR1 reads LNHDA; CDR2 reads SQIVND (reference sequence). The CDR3 has 15 residues. The CDR3 sequence: CASSILSSSYNEQFF. The CDR3 region has the DNA TGTGCCAGTAGTATCCTATCTAGCTCCTACAATGAGCAGTTCTTC.

V gene TRBV20-1 combines with J gene TRBJ2-7, with D uncertain. From germline, CDR1 is DFQATT and CDR2 SNEGSKA (reference sequence). V was clipped by 4 bases and J by 1 base, with 5 bases between them. The CDR3 has 11 residues. The CDR3 region is CSAISSYEQYV. As DNA, the CDR3 is TGCAGTGCTATCTCGTCCTACGAGCAGTACGTC.

This clone was seen only once. The gene calls are TRBV5-6 and TRBJ1-2; D uncertain. The V end lost 1 base, the J end lost 8 bases, and 18 bases lay between the germline ends. This CDR3 contains 15 residues. Germline lookup yields CDR1 SGHDT and CDR2 YYEEEE. CDR3 in amino acids: CASSLFGSAPRGYTF. CDR3 nucleotides: TGTGCCAGCAGCTTGTTTGGGTCAGCGCCTAGGGGCTACACCTTC.

V usage is TRBV7-9 and J usage is TRBJ1-2; D remains unclear. V shed 5 bases and J shed 8 bases, with 24 bases lying between them. Per germline, CDR1 SEHNR and CDR2 FQNEAQ (reference sequence). The CDR3 is 16 residues long. Written as DNA, the CDR3 is TGTGCCAGCAGCCGGTACCGCCGGGAAGATGGAGGAGGCTACACCTTC. This translates into CASSRYRREDGGGYTF.

This chain joins TRBV12-3 or TRBV12-4 and TRBJ1-2; 7 bases are shared with TRBD1. Unmatched junction bases numbered 8, after V lost 2 bases and J lost 11 bases. There are 13 residues in the CDR3. The CDR3 reads CASSLWDRSLYTF. The CDR3 DNA sequence: TGTGCCAGCAGTTTATGGGACAGATCCCTTTACACCTTC.

The rearrangement joins TRBV4-3 to TRBJ1-2; D uncertain. CDR1 is LGHNA and CDR2 is YSLEER in the germline V gene. Deletions cut 1 base from V and 8 bases from J, with 14 bases between. This CDR3 region has 14 residues. CDR3 nucleotide sequence: TGCGCCAGCAGCCAAGGCACGGGTAGTTTGGGCTACACCTTC. Residues: CASSQGTGSLGYTF.